The 4 T cell receptor beta chains in this list originate from one sample, sequenced in a study of control samples from healthy donors and cancer patients (dated by TCRdb to 2020 to 2022). The method was the immunoSEQ multiplex PCR assay. TCRdb's version of the immuneACCESS table is confined to in-frame rearrangements and falls short of the full clone set. An unresolved V gene accounts for under half of the shortfall where checked; the remainder is of unknown origin. Here the sample has about 100,000 clones; about 90% occur a single time. Of the sample, over 15% is held by the ten largest clones. The sample taken for sequencing was blood. These receptors were obtained from a woman in her 50s in good health.

The chain employs TRBV7-9 and TRBJ1-1, with D unclear. Germline CDR1 SEHNR, CDR2 FQNEAQ (reference sequence). The germline V and J ends were trimmed by 4 bases and 11 bases, with 11 bases remaining between them. The CDR3 length is 11 residues. The CDR3 loop is CASSYTSWAFF. CDR3 nucleotides: TGTGCCAGCAGCTACACCAGTTGGGCTTTCTTT.

The chain couples TRBV7-9 to TRBJ1-2; possible D gene TRBD1, 6 bases. The germline CDR1 and CDR2 sequences are SEHNR and FQNEAQ (reference sequence). Trimming removed 1 base at V and 4 bases at J, with 13 bases between. This CDR3 spans 15 amino acids. CDR3 in amino acids: CASSLGSQGLYGYTF. Written as DNA, the CDR3 is TGTGCCAGCAGCTTAGGGTCGCAGGGGCTCTATGGCTACACCTTC.

The chain is built from TRBV19 and TRBJ1-5; D gene uncertain. The germline V gene encodes CDR1 LNHDA and CDR2 SQIVND (reference sequence). Deletions cut 9 bases from V and 4 bases from J, with 13 bases between. CDR3 length: 13 residues. The CDR3: CASSEGWNQPQHF. The CDR3 DNA reads as TGTGCCAGCTCAGAGGGCTGGAATCAGCCCCAGCATTTT. The full variable domain, with the rest looked up from reference TRBV19 and TRBJ1-5, is DGGITQSPKYLFRKEGQNVTLSCEQNLNHDAMYWYRQDPGQGLRLIYYSQIVNDFQKGDIAEGYSVSREKKESFPLTVTSAQKNPTAFYLCASSEGWNQPQHFGDGTRLSIL.

V is TRBV6-2 or TRBV6-3 and J is TRBJ2-7; no clear D. This CDR3 is built from 12 residues. V was clipped by 5 bases and J by 2 bases, with 7 bases between them. The germline gives CDR1 MNHEY, CDR2 SVGEGT. DNA of the CDR3: TGTGCCAGCAGTAAGTCCCCCTACGAGCAGTACTTC. It translates to CASSKSPYEQYF.